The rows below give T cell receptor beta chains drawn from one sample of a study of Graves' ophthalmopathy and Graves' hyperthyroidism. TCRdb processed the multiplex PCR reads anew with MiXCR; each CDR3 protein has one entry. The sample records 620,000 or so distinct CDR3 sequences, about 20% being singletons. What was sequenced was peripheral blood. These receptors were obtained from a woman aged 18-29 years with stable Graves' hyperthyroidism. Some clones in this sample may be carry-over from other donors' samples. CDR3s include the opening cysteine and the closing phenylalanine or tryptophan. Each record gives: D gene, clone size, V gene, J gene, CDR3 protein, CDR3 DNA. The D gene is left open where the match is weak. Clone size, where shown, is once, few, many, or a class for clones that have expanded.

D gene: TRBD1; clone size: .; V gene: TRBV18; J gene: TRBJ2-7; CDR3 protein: CASSPRTGIVGEQYF; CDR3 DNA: TGTGCCAGCTCACCCCGGACAGGGATAGTAGGCGAGCAGTACTTC
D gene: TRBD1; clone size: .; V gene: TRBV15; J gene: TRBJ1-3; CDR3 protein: CATSRGRGAGNTIYF; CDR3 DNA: TGTGCCACCAGCAGAGGCAGGGGGGCTGGAAACACCATATATTTT
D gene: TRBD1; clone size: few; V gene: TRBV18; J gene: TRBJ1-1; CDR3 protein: CASSTGARDTEAFF; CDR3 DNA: TGTGCCAGCTCTACAGGGGCCCGGGACACTGAAGCTTTCTTT
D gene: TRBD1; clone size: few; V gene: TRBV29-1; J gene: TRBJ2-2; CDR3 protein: CSVAGTGGTGELFF; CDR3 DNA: TGCAGCGTTGCCGGGACAGGGGGTACCGGGGAGCTGTTTTTT
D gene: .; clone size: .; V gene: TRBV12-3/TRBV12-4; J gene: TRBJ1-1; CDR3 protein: CASSWWEQGTEAFF; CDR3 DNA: TGTGCCAGCAGTTGGTGGGAGCAAGGAACTGAAGCTTTCTTT
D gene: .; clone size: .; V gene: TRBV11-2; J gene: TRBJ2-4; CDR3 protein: CASSMVSGADQNIQYF; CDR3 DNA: TGTGCCAGCAGCATGGTCAGCGGAGCTGACCAAAACATTCAGTACTTC
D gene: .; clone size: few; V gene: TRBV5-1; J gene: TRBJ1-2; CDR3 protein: CASSPAPGGYGYTF; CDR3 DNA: TGCGCCAGCAGCCCCGCGCCGGGGGGCTATGGCTACACCTTC
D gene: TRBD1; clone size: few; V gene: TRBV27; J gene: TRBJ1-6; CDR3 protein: CASSLIASPGQGISPLHF; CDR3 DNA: TGTGCCAGCAGTTTAATTGCGTCACCGGGACAGGGTATATCACCCCTCCACTTT
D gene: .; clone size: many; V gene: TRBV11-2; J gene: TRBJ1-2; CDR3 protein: CASSAGTFYGYTF; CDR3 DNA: TGTGCCAGCAGCGCCGGGACATTCTATGGCTACACCTTC
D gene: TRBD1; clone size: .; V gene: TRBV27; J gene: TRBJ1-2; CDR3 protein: CASSQKQGYGYTF; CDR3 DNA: TGTGCCAGCAGTCAAAAACAGGGGTATGGCTACACCTTC
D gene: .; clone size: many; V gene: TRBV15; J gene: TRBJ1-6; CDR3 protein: CATSRDGTYSPLHF; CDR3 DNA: TGTGCCACCAGCAGAGATGGGACCTATTCACCCCTCCACTTT
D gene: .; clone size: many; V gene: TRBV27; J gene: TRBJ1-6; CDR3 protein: CASSAFFRSSYNSPLHF; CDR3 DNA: TGTGCCAGCAGTGCCTTTTTCAGGAGCTCCTATAATTCACCCCTCCACTTT
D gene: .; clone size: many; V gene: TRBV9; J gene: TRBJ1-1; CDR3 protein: CASSVAGGPAFF; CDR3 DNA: TGTGCCAGCAGCGTAGCGGGAGGTCCAGCTTTCTTT